This T cell receptor (beta chain) was sequenced during a study of Ad26.COV2.S vaccination and SARS-CoV-2 variants. Indicated treatment: roughly 18 received Ad26.COV2.S at low or high dose, single or two shots; roughly five received placebo; per-sample allocation not given. Specimens were obtained on day 63 following the first vaccine or placebo injection. Trimming pared 5 bases from V and 4 bases from J, leaving 8 bases between. Looked up from germline, CDR1 is SGHVS and CDR2 is FQNEAQ. CDR3 size: 13 residues. Produced via immunoSEQ multiplex PCR; TCRdb's table is partial and in-frame only. The repertoire holds under 550,000 clones, with 70% to 90% as singletons.

The TCR originated in a person between 18 and 65 years old who received the Ad26.COV2.S COVID-19 vaccine or a placebo. V is TRBV7-8 and J is TRBJ2-2; the D call may be TRBD1 or TRBD2 (5 bases each). This sample comprised peripheral blood, obtained in a trial of Ad26.COV2.S vaccine versus placebo. CDR3 nucleotide sequence: TGTGCCAGCAGCCGTGGGGGCACCGGGGAGCTGTTTTTT. It specifies CASSRGGTGELFF.